This record concerns one TCR beta chain sequence. CDR1 and CDR2 from the germline V gene are SEHNR and FQNEAQ (reference sequence). The CDR3 spans 14 residues. Trimming pared 5 bases from V and 0 bases from J, leaving 8 bases between. Template material for each sample was 550 to 700 ng of bulk tumor genomic DNA. Several biopsies per primary tumor, spaced far apart, were taken during surgery. The patients were newly diagnosed with non-small cell lung cancer, had not been treated, and had curative surgery. This specimen belongs to a study of immune heterogeneity within non-small cell lung tumors. TCR beta CDR3 was amplified by multiplex PCR using 32 V and 13 J primers. TCRdb processed the multiplex PCR reads anew with MiXCR; each CDR3 protein has one entry. The table includes 20,000 to 25,000 distinct CDR3 sequences, roughly 30% detected once.

Input material: lung tumor tissue. J is TRBJ1-3 and V is TRBV7-9; D may be TRBD1 (6 bases). The TCR was taken from a man aged 40-55 years with non-small cell lung cancer. CDR3 bases: TGTGCCAGCAGCAACAGGGTCTCTGGAAACACCATATATTTT. Its translation: CASSNRVSGNTIYF.